Listed below are T cell receptor beta chains from one sample, sequenced in a study of metastatic and nonmetastatic thyroid tumors. TCRdb re-called clones via MiXCR from the PCR reads. Seen here are around 20,000 clones, approximately 15% observed once, and the top ten hold about 14%. The sequenced sample was tumor tissue. All receptors derive from a female donor with papillary thyroid cancer or a benign thyroid nodule (not recorded which). Some clones in this sample may be carry-over from other donors' samples. Each CDR3 is given with its conserved first and last residue. D genes are given only for firm matches. Rows may omit the clone size; those that give it use once, few, many or a size class.

d_call,v_call,clone_size,j_call,cdr3_length,cdr3_nt,cdr3_aa
NA,TRBV27,many,TRBJ2-7,16,TGTGCCAGCAGTTTATCGGGACCCCAATACTCCTACGAGCAGTACTTC,CASSLSGPQYSYEQYF
NA,TRBV7-2,many,TRBJ2-7,15,TGTGCCAGCAGCCCTAAAGGGCAGGTAGCCTACGAGCAGTACTTC,CASSPKGQVAYEQYF
NA,TRBV30,many,TRBJ1-5,13,TGTGCCTGGAGTGACGGGGTTAATCAGCCCCAGCATTTT,CAWSDGVNQPQHF
NA,TRBV6-5,medium-sized,TRBJ1-2,15,TGTGCCAGCAGTTACGCACGGACACCGAACTATGGCTACACCTTC,CASSYARTPNYGYTF
TRBD2,TRBV3-1,many,TRBJ2-1,16,TGTGCCAGCAGCCAAGCCGGGCGGGACTACTACAATGAGCAGTTCTTC,CASSQAGRDYYNEQFF
NA,TRBV28,many,TRBJ1-6,16,TGTGCCAGCAGTTTATCGGGGTTAGGGCTTAATTCACCCCTCCACTTT,CASSLSGLGLNSPLHF
NA,TRBV19,few,TRBJ1-5,15,TGTGCCAGTAGTATAAAGGGCAGGCGCAATCAGCCCCAGCATTTT,CASSIKGRRNQPQHF
NA,TRBV5-1,many,TRBJ1-4,16,TGCGCCAGCAGTCCTCAGGGGTTCACAACTAATGAAAAACTGTTTTTT,CASSPQGFTTNEKLFF
NA,TRBV20-1,NA,TRBJ1-6,14,TGCAGTGCTACCTCGGGACATTATAATTTACCCCTCCACTTT,CSATSGHYNLPLHF
NA,TRBV20-1,many,TRBJ2-7,15,TGCAGTGCTAGAGATAAGCGGGCGGGGACCTACGAGCAGTACTTC,CSARDKRAGTYEQYF
NA,TRBV27,NA,TRBJ1-2,15,TGTGCCAGCATTTTATCGCTCGGGTGGTCGCGTGGCTACACCTTC,CASILSLGWSRGYTF
NA,TRBV6-4,many,TRBJ1-1,15,TGTGCCAGCAGTCGGACTGAGGGCATGAACACTGAAGCTTTCTTT,CASSRTEGMNTEAFF
NA,TRBV6-1,NA,TRBJ1-2,17,TGTGCCAGCAGCCAAGATAGGGGCCGCCACAGTCAAAGTGGCTACACCTTC,CASSQDRGRHSQSGYTF
NA,TRBV30,few,TRBJ1-5,14,TGTGCCTGGAGTGTTGGGGGGCTAGATCAGCCCCAGCATTTT,CAWSVGGLDQPQHF
NA,TRBV19,many,TRBJ2-1,12,TGTGCCAGTAGTAATGGGTACAATGAGCAGTTCTTC,CASSNGYNEQFF
NA,TRBV20-1,many,TRBJ2-3,13,TGCAGTGCTCCGGGCGGGCAGACAGATACGCAGTATTTT,CSAPGGQTDTQYF
NA,TRBV20-1,many,TRBJ2-5,13,TGCAGTGCCACTGGACAGTCACAAGAGACCCAGTACTTC,CSATGQSQETQYF
TRBD1,TRBV20-1,once,TRBJ1-2,16,TGCAGTGCTAGGGCGGGACAGGGGGCGCTTGACTATGGCTACACCTTC,CSARAGQGALDYGYTF
TRBD1,TRBV5-1,many,TRBJ2-3,14,TGCGCCAGCAGCTTCGGACAGGGGGCAGATACGCAGTATTTT,CASSFGQGADTQYF
NA,TRBV5-1,many,TRBJ2-3,16,TGCGCCAGCAGCCTCGGGGCCCAGAGCCGGTTGGATACGCAGTATTTT,CASSLGAQSRLDTQYF
NA,TRBV18,many,TRBJ1-4,13,TGTGCCAGCTCACGGGGGAACAATGAAAAACTGTTTTTT,CASSRGNNEKLFF
NA,TRBV19,many,TRBJ2-1,18,TGTGCCAGTAGTATAGGAGGCTCTGGAGGGCTGAGGGGGAATGAGCAGTTCTTC,CASSIGGSGGLRGNEQFF
NA,TRBV7-2,many,TRBJ2-3,17,TGTGCCAGCAGCTTATGGGGAGGGGGAGACCCCACAGATACGCAGTATTTT,CASSLWGGGDPTDTQYF
NA,TRBV5-6,many,TRBJ1-5,15,TGTGCCAGCAGCTTGGGTGGGCAGGGAGAACAGCCCCAGCATTTT,CASSLGGQGEQPQHF
TRBD1,TRBV7-2,many,TRBJ2-1,14,TGTGCCAGCAGCTTGGGACAGGGGGCGAATGAGCAGTTCTTC,CASSLGQGANEQFF
TRBD2,TRBV29-1,many,TRBJ2-5,13,TGCAGCGTTGAACGGACTAGCGCAGAGACCCAGTACTTC,CSVERTSAETQYF
TRBD1,TRBV20-1,once,TRBJ1-2,15,TGCAGTGCTAGCGGACAGGGGGCGCTAGACTATGGCTACACCTTC,CSASGQGALDYGYTF
NA,TRBV12-3/TRBV12-4,many,TRBJ1-1,14,TGTGCCAGCAACCGGGACTCCATGAACACTGAAGCTTTCTTT,CASNRDSMNTEAFF
NA,TRBV4-1,medium-sized,TRBJ1-1,14,TGCGCCAGCAGCCAGGCCATCGGGGAAACTGAAGCTTTCTTT,CASSQAIGETEAFF
NA,TRBV5-1,many,TRBJ1-2,13,TGCGCCAGCAGCTTGGCTGGGGGCAGGGGCTACACCTTC,CASSLAGGRGYTF
TRBD1,TRBV27,many,TRBJ2-7,14,TGTGCCAGCAGTCTAACCAGGGACAGCTACGAGCAGTACTTC,CASSLTRDSYEQYF
TRBD2,TRBV2,many,TRBJ2-5,14,TGTGCCAATGCGCGGGGGGGCTCTATGGAGACCCAGTACTTC,CANARGGSMETQYF
NA,TRBV20-1,NA,TRBJ2-1,16,TGCAGTGCACGTGGGTCCCTAGGGGGGGTCTACAATGAGCAGTTCTTC,CSARGSLGGVYNEQFF
NA,TRBV5-1,NA,TRBJ1-4,14,TGCGCCAGCAGCTTGCAGGCAAGGGGTGAAAAACTGTTTTTT,CASSLQARGEKLFF
NA,TRBV27,few,TRBJ2-5,14,TGTGCCACCGGGCCAGGGGGGTTACAAGAGACCCAGTACTTC,CATGPGGLQETQYF
NA,TRBV5-1,many,TRBJ1-1,13,TGCGCCAGCAGCCCGGGGGGCAGCCCTGAAGCTTTCTTT,CASSPGGSPEAFF
NA,TRBV6-1,many,TRBJ1-6,14,TGTGCCAGCAGTGCCCCGGGACCGTATTCACCCCTCCACTTT,CASSAPGPYSPLHF
NA,TRBV11-2,many,TRBJ2-5,15,TGTGCCAGCAGCTTAGACTGGGGGCGGGGAGAGACCCAGTACTTC,CASSLDWGRGETQYF
TRBD1,TRBV10-3,few,TRBJ1-3,18,TGTGCCATCAGTGAGTCGAAGGGACAGTCCCACTCTGGAAACACCATATATTTT,CAISESKGQSHSGNTIYF
NA,TRBV12-3/TRBV12-4,NA,TRBJ1-2,12,TGTGCCAGGAGTTCATCCCTAGCCGGCTACACCTTC,CARSSSLAGYTF
TRBD2,TRBV30,many,TRBJ2-5,13,TGTGCCTGGAGTCGGCGGGAGGAGGAGACCCAGTACTTC,CAWSRREEETQYF
TRBD2,TRBV2,medium-sized,TRBJ2-1,15,TGTGCCAGCGGGGGAACTAGCGCGGCCCGGAATGAGCAGTTCTTC,CASGGTSAARNEQFF
NA,TRBV5-1,once,TRBJ1-1,13,TGCGCCAGCAGCTCCCGGGCGGTCACTGAAGCTTTCTTT,CASSSRAVTEAFF
NA,TRBV5-1,many,TRBJ1-5,15,TGCGCCAGCAGCTTGGATGGACAGTCTAATCAGCCCCAGCATTTT,CASSLDGQSNQPQHF
NA,TRBV27,many,TRBJ2-7,15,TGTGCCAGCAGTTCACTAGGGACCGCCGCCTACGAGCAGTACTTC,CASSSLGTAAYEQYF
NA,TRBV24-1,few,TRBJ2-1,13,TGTGCCACCAGTGATGCGTTTAGACATGAGCAGTTCTTC,CATSDAFRHEQFF
NA,TRBV11-2,many,TRBJ2-1,16,TGTGCCAGCAGCCCCTACAGCTCCGCTATCTACAATGAGCAGTTCTTC,CASSPYSSAIYNEQFF
NA,TRBV6-5,many,TRBJ2-5,12,TGTGCCAGCAGTTACTCCCAAGAGACCCAGTACTTC,CASSYSQETQYF
NA,TRBV2,many,TRBJ1-4,16,TGTGCCAGCAGGGAGGTTCTATCCGGGGAAGGTGAAAAACTGTTTTTT,CASREVLSGEGEKLFF
NA,TRBV6-4,many,TRBJ2-1,15,TGTGCCAGCAGTGACACCGGTGGGGATTACAATGAGCAGTTCTTC,CASSDTGGDYNEQFF
NA,TRBV6-1,NA,TRBJ1-1,13,TGTGCCAGCAGCCCGGGACCTAGCCCTGAAGCTTTCTTT,CASSPGPSPEAFF
NA,TRBV12-3/TRBV12-4,NA,TRBJ2-7,16,TGTGCCAGCAGCCACCCCCTGAAAGGGGGCTCCTACGAGCAGTACTTC,CASSHPLKGGSYEQYF